This T cell receptor beta chain was retrieved from a study of T-cell reconstitution after alpha-beta-depleted transplantation in children. Preparation of the TCRbeta library involved a method that used unique molecular identifiers. TCRdb called the PCR reads again in MiXCR, with one record for every CDR3 protein. The sample has about 600,000 distinct CDR3 sequences, roughly a tenth seen once; the top ten hold about 4%. The sample in question was PBMCs from the stem cell graft donor, obtained from the stem cell graft. This clonotype originated in a human donor who donated a stem cell graft to a child with acute myeloid leukemia.

The CDR3: CSVLSSSNQPQHF. The CDR3 nucleotides are TGCAGCGTTCTAAGTTCGAGCAATCAGCCCCAGCATTTT. The chain couples TRBV29-1 to TRBJ1-5; D uncertain. V gave up 5 bases and J gave up 1 base, with 9 bases separating them. In germline, CDR1 is SQVTM, CDR2 ANQGSEA. This CDR3 region has 13 residues.